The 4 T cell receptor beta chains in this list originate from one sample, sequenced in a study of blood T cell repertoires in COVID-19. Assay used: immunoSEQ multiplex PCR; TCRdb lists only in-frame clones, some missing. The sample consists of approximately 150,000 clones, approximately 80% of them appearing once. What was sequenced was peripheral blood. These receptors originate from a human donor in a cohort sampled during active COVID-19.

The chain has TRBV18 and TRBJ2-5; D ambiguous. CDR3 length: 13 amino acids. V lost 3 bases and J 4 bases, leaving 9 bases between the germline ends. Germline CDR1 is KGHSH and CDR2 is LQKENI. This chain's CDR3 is CASSPLQRETQYF. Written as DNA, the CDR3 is TGTGCCAGCTCACCGCTACAGAGAGAGACCCAGTACTTC.

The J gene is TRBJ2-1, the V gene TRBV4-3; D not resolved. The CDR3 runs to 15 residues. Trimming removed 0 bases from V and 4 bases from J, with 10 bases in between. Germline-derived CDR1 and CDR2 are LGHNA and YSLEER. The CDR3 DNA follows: TGCGCCAGCAGCCAAGATAATTACGGGTACAATGAGCAGTTCTTC. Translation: CASSQDNYGYNEQFF.

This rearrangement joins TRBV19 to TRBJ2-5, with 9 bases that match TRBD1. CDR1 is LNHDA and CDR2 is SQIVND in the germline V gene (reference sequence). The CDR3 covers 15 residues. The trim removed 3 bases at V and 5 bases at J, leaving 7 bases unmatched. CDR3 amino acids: CASSIVGTGFETQYF. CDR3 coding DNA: TGTGCCAGTAGTATTGTCGGGACAGGGTTCGAGACCCAGTACTTC.

The CDR3 spells CASSSKTGTAYEQYF. As DNA, the CDR3 is TGTGCCAGCAGCTCTAAGACAGGAACGGCCTACGAGCAGTACTTC. This sequence joins TRBV5-4 and TRBJ2-7; a possible D gene is TRBD1 (6 bases). V lost 3 bases and J 2 bases, leaving 15 bases between the germline ends. This CDR3 spans 15 amino acids. Germline V lookup: CDR1 SGHNT, CDR2 YYREEE (reference sequence).